The 9 T cell receptor beta chains below were found in one sample sequenced in a study of blood T cell repertoires in COVID-19. Profiled with immunoSEQ multiplex PCR; TCRdb holds only in-frame clones, not every one. The sample includes roughly 200,000 clones, roughly 87% of them seen just once. Material for sequencing was PBMCs or T cells enriched from blood (not recorded which). The receptors originated from a man in his late teens or twenties with acute COVID-19.

Many counts were recorded for this clone. The chain recombines TRBV7-2 with TRBJ2-7; a weak D match, TRBD2 (6 bases). The germline V gene has CDR1 SGHTA and CDR2 FQGNSA. The CDR3 is 15 amino acids. Deletions cut 4 bases from V and 1 base from J, with 14 bases between. The CDR3 nucleotides read TGTGCCAGCAGCTACCTGGCTAGCGAGTCCTACGAGCAGTACTTC. This encodes CASSYLASESYEQYF.

The chain uses TRBV6-5 and TRBJ2-7; weak D call: TRBD2 (5 bases). This CDR3 region has 15 residues. Germline CDR1 is MNHEY and CDR2 is SVGAGI. The V and J ends lost 7 bases and 5 bases respectively, with 21 bases between them. The CDR3: CASTTVSGSLHEQYF. The CDR3 DNA sequence: TGTGCCAGCACCACCGTGTCGGGGTCTCTCCACGAGCAGTACTTC.

This clone has just one count. The chain combines TRBV10-3 with TRBJ1-5, with TRBD1 matching over 10 bases. Trimming removed 10 bases from V and 6 bases from J; junction bases left unmatched: 9. The germline gives CDR1 ENHRY, CDR2 SYGVKD. CDR3 length: 14 amino acids. Written as DNA, the CDR3 is TGTGCCACCACGACAGGGGGCGCTTCTCAGCCCCAGCATTTT. Its translation is CATTTGGASQPQHF.

This clone appeared a single time. The rearrangement uses TRBV6-2 or TRBV6-3 and TRBJ2-3; tentatively, D is TRBD2 (5 bases). The CDR3 totals 14 residues. From germline, CDR1 is MNHEY and CDR2 SVGEGT. Trimming removed 3 bases at V and 4 bases at J, with 11 bases between. CDR3 loop: CASSYLLAPDTQYF. For the CDR3, the DNA is TGTGCCAGCAGTTATCTCCTAGCCCCAGATACGCAGTATTTT.

The J gene is TRBJ2-2, the V gene TRBV27; D perhaps matches TRBD1 (6 bases). V gave up 3 bases and J gave up 3 bases, with 14 bases separating them. Per germline, CDR1 MNHEY and CDR2 SMNVEV (reference sequence). The CDR3 has 16 residues. The CDR3 nucleotides read TGTGCCAGCAGTTTTCTGGGGCAGGGGCACACCGGGGAGCTGTTTTTT. It encodes CASSFLGQGHTGELFF.

The chain links TRBV5-1 to TRBJ2-7; tentative D call: TRBD2 (6 bases). This CDR3 comprises 16 residues. Germline V gives CDR1 SGHRS, CDR2 YFSETQ. The V end was cut by 0 bases, the J end by 2 bases, with 15 bases between. DNA of the CDR3: TGCGCCAGCAGCTTGGGAGCTACGCGGGATGCCTACGAGCAGTACTTC. Its translation is CASSLGATRDAYEQYF. The variable domain in full, completed from reference TRBV5-1 and TRBJ2-7, reads KAGVTQTPRYLIKTRGQQVTLSCSPISGHRSVSWYQQTPGQGLQFLFEYFSETQRNKGNFPGRFSGRQFSNSRSEMNVSTLELGDSALYLCASSLGATRDAYEQYFGPGTRLTVT.

The chain carries TRBV27 and TRBJ2-2; 10 positions agree with TRBD2. This CDR3 is built from 19 residues. Germline assignment: CDR1 MNHEY and CDR2 SMNVEV (reference sequence). V shed 5 bases and J 3 bases; nucleotides not matched to a gene: 15. The CDR3, as DNA: TGTGCCAGCAGTCTAATAGCGGGAGGTCCCCCTCCGGACACCGGGGAGCTGTTTTTT. This codes for CASSLIAGGPPPDTGELFF.

The chain links TRBV7-8 to TRBJ2-2; 8 positions match TRBD2. The CDR3 contains 17 residues. After removal of 2 bases from V and 4 bases from J, the junction contained 9 bases not matched to a gene. Germline lookup yields CDR1 SGHVS and CDR2 FQNEAQ. The CDR3 loop is CASSLTPGAGGTGELFF. The CDR3 coding sequence is TGTGCCAGCAGCTTAACACCCGGCGCGGGAGGCACCGGGGAGCTGTTTTTT.

CDR3 bases: TGTGCCAGCACTCGGGGGACTGAAGCTTTCTTT. Protein sequence: CASTRGTEAFF. The rearrangement uses TRBV28 and TRBJ1-1; weak D call: TRBD1 (5 bases). CDR1 and CDR2 from the germline V gene are MDHEN and SYDVKM. This CDR3 has 11 residues. Between the trimmed V and J ends, which lost 7 bases and 5 bases, there was a span of 8 bases.